These 17 T cell receptor beta chains share one sample of origin, sequenced in a study of blood T cell repertoires in COVID-19. Repertoires were generated with immunoSEQ multiplex PCR, while TCRdb's copy carries only in-frame clones and drops some. This sample has around 170,000 clones; 80% to 90% occur once, and the top ten carry about 9.4%. The specimen was PBMCs or T cells enriched from blood (not recorded which). The receptors come from a woman between 18 and 29 years old who had recovered from COVID-19.

The chain links TRBV5-1 to TRBJ2-2; the match to TRBD2 covers 8 bases. The germline CDR1 and CDR2 sequences are SGHRS and YFSETQ. V lost 4 bases to trimming and J lost 1 base; unmatched junction nucleotides: 9. The CDR3 spans 17 residues. As DNA, the CDR3 is TGCGCCAGCAGCGCGGGAGGTAGTTTACGGAACACCGGGGAGCTGTTTTTT. This encodes CASSAGGSLRNTGELFF.

The chain recombines TRBV7-9 with TRBJ1-3, with D possibly matching TRBD1 (6 bases). This CDR3 spans 14 amino acids. The V end lost 4 bases, the J end lost 5 bases, and 12 bases lay between the germline ends. Germline CDR1 SEHNR, CDR2 FQNEAQ (reference sequence). In DNA form, the CDR3 reads TGTGCCAGCAGCTGGGCAGACAGGAGAAACACCATATATTTT. It yields the protein CASSWADRRNTIYF. The variable domain in full, completed from reference TRBV7-9 and TRBJ1-3, reads DTGVSQNPRHKITKRGQNVTFRCDPISEHNRLYWYRQTLGQGPEFLTYFQNEAQLEKSRLLSDRFSAERPKGSFSTLEIQRTEQGDSAMYLCASSWADRRNTIYFGEGSWLTVV.

This chain links TRBV3-1 (or the pseudogene TRBV3-2) with TRBJ2-1; tentatively, D is TRBD1 (6 bases). The CDR3 spans 15 residues. Trimming pared 2 bases from V and 5 bases from J, leaving 13 bases between. Germline values: CDR1 LGHDT, CDR2 YNNKEL (reference sequence). The CDR3 DNA reads as TGTGCCAGCAGCCAACTGGGGGCTTTAAACAATGAGCAGTTCTTC. It yields the protein CASSQLGALNNEQFF.

This sequence joins TRBV2 and TRBJ2-7; TRBD2 is a possible D gene (5 bases). The germline V gene encodes CDR1 SNHLY and CDR2 FYNNEI. V was cut by 5 bases and J by 6 bases, with 14 bases left in between. The CDR3 consists of 13 residues. The CDR3 spells CASSSGYSGEQYF. As DNA, the CDR3 is TGTGCCAGCAGTTCGGGATATTCCGGCGAGCAGTACTTC.

The V gene is TRBV4-2, the J gene TRBJ1-1, with no clear D. In germline, CDR1 is LGHNA, CDR2 YNFKEQ. V was clipped by 3 bases and J by 8 bases, with 13 bases between them. The CDR3 runs 13 residues. In nucleotides, the CDR3 is TGTGCCAGCAGCCATACAGTTAACCGCGAAGCTTTCTTT. It specifies CASSHTVNREAFF.

In nucleotides, the CDR3 is TGTGCCAGCAGCTTGGCCCCCGGGGACGAGCAGTACTTC. The encoded protein is CASSLAPGDEQYF. The chain has TRBV5-5 and TRBJ2-7; maybe TRBD2 (5 bases). V lost 0 bases to trimming and J lost 5 bases, with 9 bases between them. CDR3 size: 13 residues. Per the germline V gene, CDR1 is SGHKS and CDR2 is YYEKEE (reference sequence).

V and J are TRBV11-2 and TRBJ2-5; D might be TRBD2 (6 bases). In germline, CDR1 is SGHAT, CDR2 FQNNGV. The CDR3 consists of 16 residues. V was trimmed by 1 base and J by 0 bases, leaving 12 bases between them. In DNA form, the CDR3 reads TGTGCCAGCAGCTTAGGGGCGGGCGGGGACCAAGAGACCCAGTACTTC. This gives the protein CASSLGAGGDQETQYF.

In DNA form, the CDR3 reads TGTGCCAGCAAGGTTGTAGCGGAAACAGATACGCAGTATTTT. Translating it yields CASKVVAETDTQYF. This chain joins TRBV7-2 and TRBJ2-3; possible D gene TRBD2, 6 bases. The CDR3 loop spans 14 amino acids. V lost 7 bases and J lost 3, with 14 bases in between. Per germline, CDR1 SGHTA and CDR2 FQGNSA.

The rearrangement links TRBV3-1 (or the pseudogene TRBV3-2) to TRBJ1-6; D might be TRBD1 (6 bases). This CDR3 is 14 amino acids long. In germline, CDR1 is LGHDT, CDR2 YNNKEL (reference sequence). V dropped 4 bases and J dropped 7 bases, with 11 bases sitting between them. DNA for the CDR3: TGTGCCAGCAGCCGGACAGAGGGGAATTCACCCCTCCACTTT. Protein: CASSRTEGNSPLHF.

The chain recombines TRBV2 with TRBJ2-7; D is possibly TRBD1 (6 bases). The CDR3 is made up of 12 amino acids. Germline V gene sequence: CDR1 SNHLY, CDR2 FYNNEI. Trimming pared 3 bases from V and 10 bases from J, leaving 13 bases between. The CDR3 reads CASSESGAYQYF. In DNA form, the CDR3 reads TGTGCCAGCAGTGAGTCAGGGGCGTACCAGTACTTC.

This clone was counted between two and nine times. The chain employs TRBV2 and TRBJ1-3, with a weak D call TRBD1 (5 bases). CDR3 length: 17 amino acids. The germline gives CDR1 SNHLY, CDR2 FYNNEI. The germline V and J ends were trimmed by 8 bases and 0 bases, with 20 bases remaining between them. The CDR3 is CASFERTSGSSGNTIYF. CDR3 nucleotides: TGTGCCAGCTTTGAGAGGACCTCAGGGTCCTCTGGAAACACCATATATTTT.

The gene calls are TRBV29-1 and TRBJ1-1; D remains ambiguous. CDR3 size: 12 residues. Germline V gene lookup returns CDR1 SQVTM and CDR2 ANQGSEA. DNA for the CDR3: TGCAAGTTAGACAAGTGGAACACTGAAGCTTTCTTT. This gives the protein CKLDKWNTEAFF. The complete variable domain, with remaining parts taken from reference TRBV29-1 and TRBJ1-1, reads SAVISQKPSRDICQRGTSLTIQCQVDSQVTMMFWYRQQPGQSLTLIATANQGSEATYESGFVIDKFPISRPNLTFSTLTVSNMSPEDSSIYLCKLDKWNTEAFFGQGTRLTVV.

The rearrangement joins TRBV9 to TRBJ2-3; 7 nucleotides match TRBD2. The CDR3 has 14 residues. The V segment lost 4 bases and the J segment 9 bases; nucleotides outside the gene matches: 11. Germline CDR1 SGDLS, CDR2 YYNGEE. This CDR3 is CASSNRRGEGTQYF. The CDR3 nucleotides are TGTGCCAGCAGCAACCGCCGGGGGGAGGGCACGCAGTATTTT. Looking up the rest from reference TRBV9 and TRBJ2-3 gives the full variable domain: DSGVTQTPKHLITATGQRVTLRCSPRSGDLSVYWYQQSLDQGLQFLIQYYNGEERAKGNILERFSAQQFPDLHSELNLSSLELGDSALYFCASSNRRGEGTQYFGPGTRLTVL.

The chain joins TRBV28 to TRBJ2-1, with D tentatively TRBD1 (5 bases). Germline loops: CDR1 MDHEN, CDR2 SYDVKM. The length of the CDR3 is 15 residues. The V end lost 7 bases, the J end lost 1 base, and 14 bases lay between the germline ends. CDR3: CASTLGKGSYNEQFF. The DNA for the CDR3 is TGTGCCAGCACTCTGGGGAAGGGGTCCTACAATGAGCAGTTCTTC.

The count of this clone is one. The V call is TRBV29-1, the J call TRBJ1-2; a possible D gene is TRBD1 (6 bases). V lost 1 base and J 0 bases, leaving 15 bases between the germline ends. Per the germline V gene, CDR1 is SQVTM and CDR2 is ANQGSEA. This CDR3 region has 16 residues. The CDR3 DNA is TGCAGCGTTGAAGGACAGGCGGAGCTTACTAACTATGGCTACACCTTC. As protein: CSVEGQAELTNYGYTF.

The rearrangement joins TRBV5-3 to TRBJ2-2, with 14 nucleotides matching TRBD2. TRBV5-3 is known as an ORF, though its function is uncertain. This CDR3 comprises 22 residues. V dropped 4 bases and J dropped 1; count of bases not matched to a gene: 18. The CDR3 sequence is CARSRSANLGLAGGWNTGELFF. In DNA form, the CDR3 reads TGTGCCAGAAGCCGTTCTGCAAATTTAGGACTAGCGGGGGGTTGGAACACCGGGGAGCTGTTTTTT.

On this clone: This CDR3 is also generated by other DNA sequences in the sample. CDR3 coding DNA: TGCGCCAGCAGCCAAGATCGCGGGTCCTACGAGCAGTACTTC. Its protein product is CASSQDRGSYEQYF. V usage is TRBV4-1 and J usage is TRBJ2-7; a possible D gene is TRBD2 (5 bases). With 0 bases removed from V and 1 base from J, the gap between germline ends came to 7 bases. Germline CDR1 MGHRA, CDR2 YSYEKL. The length of the CDR3 is 14 residues.